Listed below are T cell receptor beta chains from one sample, sequenced in a study of cytomegalovirus exposure and HLA in healthy donors. The method was immunoSEQ multiplex PCR; TCRdb's version includes in-frame clones alone and lacks a portion of them. The table records more than 80,000 clones, roughly 76% of them present only once. Sequenced sample: PBMCs. The origin of the receptors is a human donor in good health. CDR3s include the opening cysteine and the closing phenylalanine or tryptophan. A D gene is named only where the DNA matches it firmly. Size is stated for part of the rows, as once, few or many counts, or as a class when the clone is expanded.

V gene: TRBV30; clone size: .; D gene: TRBD1; J gene: TRBJ2-2; CDR3 protein: CAWRGLRAGGSHRNLANTGELFF; CDR3 DNA: TGTGCCTGGAGGGGCCTGAGGGCAGGGGGCAGTCACAGAAACCTCGCGAACACCGGGGAGCTGTTTTTT
V gene: TRBV10-2; clone size: .; D gene: TRBD1; J gene: TRBJ1-6; CDR3 protein: CASSESGQSNSPLHF; CDR3 DNA: TGCGCCAGCAGTGAGTCGGGACAGAGTAATTCACCCCTCCACTTT
V gene: TRBV7-6; clone size: .; D gene: .; J gene: TRBJ2-7; CDR3 protein: CASSLVRGLGEQYF; CDR3 DNA: TGTGCCAGCAGCTTAGTGCGGGGTCTCGGCGAGCAGTACTTC
V gene: TRBV4-1; clone size: few; D gene: .; J gene: TRBJ1-5; CDR3 protein: CASSQDGSVNQPQHF; CDR3 DNA: TGCGCCAGCAGCCAAGATGGTTCAGTGAATCAGCCCCAGCATTTT
V gene: TRBV5-1; clone size: .; D gene: .; J gene: TRBJ2-1; CDR3 protein: CASSLHQGLSYNEQFF; CDR3 DNA: TGCGCCAGCAGCTTGCATCAGGGTCTCTCCTACAATGAGCAGTTCTTC
V gene: TRBV5-1; clone size: .; D gene: .; J gene: TRBJ2-2; CDR3 protein: CASSLVQAGELFF; CDR3 DNA: TGCGCCAGCAGCTTGGTACAAGCCGGGGAGCTGTTTTTT
V gene: TRBV2; clone size: .; D gene: TRBD1; J gene: TRBJ1-1; CDR3 protein: CASDPPGQGQNTEAFF; CDR3 DNA: TGTGCCAGCGATCCCCCGGGACAGGGCCAGAACACTGAAGCTTTCTTT
V gene: TRBV25-1; clone size: .; D gene: TRBD2; J gene: TRBJ2-1; CDR3 protein: CASSATSGSSYNEQFF; CDR3 DNA: TGTGCCAGCAGTGCAACTAGCGGCAGCTCCTACAATGAGCAGTTCTTC
V gene: TRBV7-8; clone size: once; D gene: .; J gene: TRBJ1-1; CDR3 protein: CASSLTQVTEAFF; CDR3 DNA: TGTGCCAGCAGCTTGACACAGGTCACTGAAGCTTTCTTT
V gene: TRBV5-6; clone size: .; D gene: .; J gene: TRBJ2-5; CDR3 protein: CASSPGQRVAETQYF; CDR3 DNA: TGTGCCAGCAGCCCCGGACAGAGAGTGGCGGAGACCCAGTACTTC
V gene: TRBV7-6; clone size: .; D gene: .; J gene: TRBJ2-2; CDR3 protein: CASSFTDNTGELFF; CDR3 DNA: TGTGCCAGCAGCTTCACAGATAACACCGGGGAGCTGTTTTTT
V gene: TRBV6-1; clone size: .; D gene: TRBD1; J gene: TRBJ2-7; CDR3 protein: CASLTGTGRYEQYF; CDR3 DNA: TGTGCCAGCTTGACCGGGACAGGGCGCTACGAGCAGTACTTC
V gene: TRBV19; clone size: .; D gene: .; J gene: TRBJ2-2; CDR3 protein: CASSRAPGRLNTGELFF; CDR3 DNA: TGTGCCAGTAGTAGGGCCCCTGGCAGGTTGAACACCGGGGAGCTGTTTTTT
V gene: TRBV30; clone size: .; D gene: TRBD1; J gene: TRBJ1-1; CDR3 protein: CAWGTEDTEAFF; CDR3 DNA: TGTGCCTGGGGGACAGAGGACACTGAAGCTTTCTTT
V gene: TRBV15; clone size: .; D gene: TRBD1; J gene: TRBJ1-2; CDR3 protein: CATSRKTGGGSGYTF; CDR3 DNA: TGTGCCACCAGCAGAAAGACAGGGGGTGGTTCTGGCTACACCTTC
V gene: TRBV7-9; clone size: .; D gene: TRBD1; J gene: TRBJ1-4; CDR3 protein: CASSLRTGGNEKLFF; CDR3 DNA: TGTGCCAGCAGCCTAAGGACAGGGGGAAATGAAAAACTGTTTTTT
V gene: TRBV5-1; clone size: .; D gene: .; J gene: TRBJ2-3; CDR3 protein: CASSLVLASADTQYF; CDR3 DNA: TGCGCCAGCAGCTTGGTCCTAGCAAGTGCAGATACGCAGTATTTT
V gene: TRBV5-4; clone size: .; D gene: .; J gene: TRBJ2-1; CDR3 protein: CATKEAGSYNEQFF; CDR3 DNA: TGTGCCACCAAGGAGGCGGGGTCCTACAATGAGCAGTTCTTC
V gene: TRBV6-5; clone size: .; D gene: TRBD1; J gene: TRBJ1-4; CDR3 protein: CASSTLDRAWEKLFF; CDR3 DNA: TGTGCCAGCAGTACCCTGGACAGGGCCTGGGAAAAACTGTTTTTT
V gene: TRBV4-1; clone size: .; D gene: .; J gene: TRBJ2-3; CDR3 protein: CASSQDYEGGSTDTQYF; CDR3 DNA: TGCGCCAGCAGCCAAGATTACGAGGGGGGGAGCACAGATACGCAGTATTTT
V gene: TRBV7-7; clone size: .; D gene: .; J gene: TRBJ2-7; CDR3 protein: CASSLGQLYEQYF; CDR3 DNA: TGTGCCAGCAGCTTAGGACAGCTCTACGAGCAGTACTTC
V gene: TRBV30; clone size: .; D gene: TRBD1; J gene: TRBJ2-7; CDR3 protein: CAWSLRGQGALRYEQYF; CDR3 DNA: TGTGCCTGGAGTTTAAGGGGACAGGGGGCGCTGAGGTACGAGCAGTACTTC
V gene: TRBV29-1; clone size: .; D gene: TRBD1; J gene: TRBJ1-5; CDR3 protein: CSVEGTGEQPQHF; CDR3 DNA: TGCAGCGTTGAAGGGACAGGGGAACAGCCCCAGCATTTT